Listed below are T cell receptor beta chains from one sample, sequenced in a study of T cells in Graves' hyperthyroidism and ophthalmopathy. TCRdb reanalysed the multiplex PCR reads using MiXCR and keeps one entry per CDR3 protein. This sample has more than 450,000 distinct CDR3 sequences, with just under 20% found just once. The sequenced material came from blood. All receptors derive from a middle-aged man with Graves' ophthalmopathy. The CDR3 runs from the conserved cysteine through the conserved F or W. The order of the fields is V gene, D gene, J gene, clone size, CDR3 protein, CDR3 DNA. A D gene is named only where the DNA matches it firmly. A row's size may be missing; if present it is once, few, many or a size class.

v_gene: TRBV3-1; d_gene: TRBD1; j_gene: TRBJ1-2; abundance: many; CDR3aa: CASSQIGTGGGYGYTF; CDR3nt: TGTGCCAGCAGCCAAATCGGGACAGGGGGAGGCTATGGCTACACCTTC
v_gene: TRBV18; d_gene: TRBD1; j_gene: TRBJ2-7; abundance: many; CDR3aa: CASSPTGNYEQYF; CDR3nt: TGTGCCAGCTCACCGACAGGGAACTACGAGCAGTACTTC
v_gene: TRBV9; d_gene: -; j_gene: TRBJ1-6; abundance: -; CDR3aa: CASSVGHNSPLHF; CDR3nt: TGTGCCAGCAGCGTAGGCCATAATTCACCCCTCCACTTT
v_gene: TRBV7-8; d_gene: -; j_gene: TRBJ2-1; abundance: -; CDR3aa: CASSLAWQGSNEQFF; CDR3nt: TGTGCCAGCAGCTTAGCGTGGCAGGGGAGCAATGAGCAGTTCTTC
v_gene: TRBV19; d_gene: -; j_gene: TRBJ1-2; abundance: -; CDR3aa: CASSRFLDGYTF; CDR3nt: TGTGCCAGTAGCCGTTTTCTAGATGGCTACACCTTC
v_gene: TRBV28; d_gene: TRBD2; j_gene: TRBJ2-7; abundance: many; CDR3aa: CASSFGLAGGYEQYF; CDR3nt: TGTGCCAGCAGTTTCGGTCTAGCGGGAGGATACGAGCAGTACTTC
v_gene: TRBV20-1; d_gene: -; j_gene: TRBJ1-1; abundance: many; CDR3aa: CSARHTNTEAFF; CDR3nt: TGCAGTGCTAGGCACACCAACACTGAAGCTTTCTTT
v_gene: TRBV12-3/TRBV12-4; d_gene: TRBD2; j_gene: TRBJ2-3; abundance: -; CDR3aa: CASEPGGGREVDTDTQYF; CDR3nt: TGTGCCAGCGAGCCCGGGGGGGGGCGGGAGGTGGACACAGATACGCAGTATTTT
v_gene: TRBV20-1; d_gene: -; j_gene: TRBJ2-7; abundance: -; CDR3aa: CSARRTPSYEQYF; CDR3nt: TGCAGTGCTAGACGAACACCCTCCTACGAGCAGTACTTC
v_gene: TRBV19; d_gene: -; j_gene: TRBJ1-5; abundance: -; CDR3aa: CASSSTPGRFGNQPQHF; CDR3nt: TGTGCCAGTAGTTCTACCCCCGGACGATTTGGCAATCAGCCCCAGCATTTT
v_gene: TRBV12-3/TRBV12-4; d_gene: -; j_gene: TRBJ2-7; abundance: many; CDR3aa: CASRGVNSYEQYF; CDR3nt: TGTGCCAGCCGGGGAGTGAACTCCTACGAGCAGTACTTC
v_gene: TRBV29-1; d_gene: TRBD1; j_gene: TRBJ1-5; abundance: -; CDR3aa: CSVVTGNSNQPQHF; CDR3nt: TGCAGCGTTGTGACAGGGAACAGCAATCAGCCCCAGCATTTT
v_gene: TRBV12-3/TRBV12-4; d_gene: -; j_gene: TRBJ2-7; abundance: many; CDR3aa: CASSPRTDSYEQYF; CDR3nt: TGTGCCAGCAGTCCGCGGACAGACTCCTACGAGCAGTACTTC
v_gene: TRBV19; d_gene: -; j_gene: TRBJ1-2; abundance: -; CDR3aa: CASRTGVRVGYGYTF; CDR3nt: TGTGCCAGTAGAACCGGTGTGCGCGTGGGGTATGGCTACACCTTC
v_gene: TRBV27; d_gene: -; j_gene: TRBJ2-5; abundance: many; CDR3aa: CATAPSEGPRRYF; CDR3nt: TGTGCCACCGCACCTTCCGAAGGACCAAGAAGGTACTTC
v_gene: TRBV7-3; d_gene: TRBD2; j_gene: TRBJ2-1; abundance: -; CDR3aa: CASSPRTSGGHLSSYNEQFF; CDR3nt: TGTGCCAGCAGCCCCCGGACTAGCGGGGGGCATTTGAGCTCCTACAATGAGCAGTTCTTC
v_gene: TRBV12-3/TRBV12-4; d_gene: TRBD1; j_gene: TRBJ2-3; abundance: few; CDR3aa: CASRAGTGVGTDTQYF; CDR3nt: TGTGCCAGCAGGGCGGGGACAGGGGTTGGAACAGATACGCAGTATTTT